A selection of T cell receptor beta chains follows, all from one sample in a study of glioma-infiltrating T cells after dendritic cell vaccination. Libraries were prepared by immunoSEQ multiplex PCR; TCRdb keeps only in-frame clonotypes and omits some of them. The table records some 90,000 clones, roughly four fifths of them present only once. Here the sequenced sample was blood, taken after dendritic cell vaccination. The source of these receptors is a human donor with glioblastoma. CDR3s include the opening cysteine and the closing phenylalanine or tryptophan. D genes are given only for firm matches. Size tells how often a clone was seen (once, few, many) or the class of an expanded clone, and some rows leave it out.

j_gene: TRBJ2-3; d_gene: NA; abundance: NA; v_gene: TRBV2; CDR3nt: TGTGCCAGCAGTAGAGGGTTTGTGACAGATACGCAGTATTTT; CDR3aa: CASSRGFVTDTQYF
j_gene: TRBJ2-3; d_gene: NA; abundance: NA; v_gene: TRBV7-3; CDR3nt: TGTGCCAGCAGCTTAATTATGAGCACAGATACGCAGTATTTT; CDR3aa: CASSLIMSTDTQYF
j_gene: TRBJ1-3; d_gene: NA; abundance: NA; v_gene: TRBV5-4; CDR3nt: TGTGCCAGCAGCCCCGAACCGAGCTCTGGAAACACCATATATTTT; CDR3aa: CASSPEPSSGNTIYF
j_gene: TRBJ2-3; d_gene: TRBD2; abundance: once; v_gene: TRBV5-1; CDR3nt: TGCGCCAGCAGCTTGGTCGGGGGGGATGATACGCAGTATTTT; CDR3aa: CASSLVGGDDTQYF
j_gene: TRBJ2-3; d_gene: TRBD2; abundance: NA; v_gene: TRBV19; CDR3nt: TGTGCCAGTTCCAGCGGGATCACAGATACGCAGTATTTT; CDR3aa: CASSSGITDTQYF
j_gene: TRBJ1-2; d_gene: NA; abundance: NA; v_gene: TRBV11-2; CDR3nt: TGTGCCAGCAGCTTAGAACTTATGAACTATGGCTACACCTTC; CDR3aa: CASSLELMNYGYTF
j_gene: TRBJ1-1; d_gene: NA; abundance: NA; v_gene: TRBV5-6; CDR3nt: TGTGCCAGCAGCTTGGCCCAGGGGATGAACACTGAAGCTTTCTTT; CDR3aa: CASSLAQGMNTEAFF
j_gene: TRBJ1-2; d_gene: TRBD1; abundance: once; v_gene: TRBV5-1; CDR3nt: TGCGCCAGCAGCTTTCGACAGGGGGCCTCCTATGGCTACACCTTC; CDR3aa: CASSFRQGASYGYTF
j_gene: TRBJ2-5; d_gene: TRBD2; abundance: NA; v_gene: TRBV4-2; CDR3nt: TGTGCCAGCAGCCAAGATGGCTCTAGCGGAAAAGAGACCCAGTACTTC; CDR3aa: CASSQDGSSGKETQYF
j_gene: TRBJ1-2; d_gene: TRBD1; abundance: NA; v_gene: TRBV29-1; CDR3nt: TGCAGCGTGAGGACAGGTTGGGCCTATGGCTACACCTTC; CDR3aa: CSVRTGWAYGYTF
j_gene: TRBJ1-2; d_gene: NA; abundance: once; v_gene: TRBV7-9; CDR3nt: TGTGCCAGCAGCTTAGGGTTGGGGGCCTTACCCTACTTC; CDR3aa: CASSLGLGALPYF
j_gene: TRBJ2-2; d_gene: TRBD2; abundance: NA; v_gene: TRBV14; CDR3nt: TGTGCCAGTGCCCCTCCCGGCGGGAGGGCCGGGGAGCTGTTTTTT; CDR3aa: CASAPPGGRAGELFF
j_gene: TRBJ1-5; d_gene: TRBD1; abundance: once; v_gene: TRBV6-1; CDR3nt: TGTGCCAGCATGAGCAGACAGGGCCATCAGCCCCAGCATTTT; CDR3aa: CASMSRQGHQPQHF
j_gene: TRBJ2-1; d_gene: TRBD2; abundance: NA; v_gene: TRBV10-1; CDR3nt: TGCGCCAGCAGTGAGCAGGGCGGGAGGGCCTACAATGAGCAGTTCTTC; CDR3aa: CASSEQGGRAYNEQFF
j_gene: TRBJ1-2; d_gene: NA; abundance: NA; v_gene: TRBV29-1; CDR3nt: TGCAGCGTTGGGTCCAACAGGGTCGGGAATGGCTACACCTTC; CDR3aa: CSVGSNRVGNGYTF
j_gene: TRBJ1-6; d_gene: TRBD1; abundance: NA; v_gene: TRBV5-1; CDR3nt: TGCGCCAGCAGCCCGGTGTCAGGGGGCTTTAATTCACCCCTCCACTTT; CDR3aa: CASSPVSGGFNSPLHF
j_gene: TRBJ1-2; d_gene: NA; abundance: NA; v_gene: TRBV4-1; CDR3nt: TGCGCCAGCAGCCCCTGGGAGGGAGGGGGATCGGGGGGCTACACCTTC; CDR3aa: CASSPWEGGGSGGYTF
j_gene: TRBJ2-2; d_gene: NA; abundance: once; v_gene: TRBV2; CDR3nt: TGTGCCAGCAGGGAAGGGGCTTACCCCGGGGAGCTGTTTTTT; CDR3aa: CASREGAYPGELFF
j_gene: TRBJ2-3; d_gene: NA; abundance: NA; v_gene: TRBV5-6; CDR3nt: TGTGCCAGCAGCTTGAAGGTCGCGGGTGATACGCAGTATTTT; CDR3aa: CASSLKVAGDTQYF
j_gene: TRBJ1-2; d_gene: TRBD1; abundance: NA; v_gene: TRBV29-1; CDR3nt: TGCAGCGTTCAGACAGGGGGTAACTATGGCTACACCTTC; CDR3aa: CSVQTGGNYGYTF
j_gene: TRBJ1-1; d_gene: NA; abundance: NA; v_gene: TRBV29-1; CDR3nt: TGCAGCGCCTATACAGAGAACACTGAAGCTTTCTTT; CDR3aa: CSAYTENTEAFF
j_gene: TRBJ1-3; d_gene: NA; abundance: medium-sized; v_gene: TRBV5-1; CDR3nt: TGCGCCAGCAGCGGACAGACCTCTGGAAACACCATATATTTT; CDR3aa: CASSGQTSGNTIYF
j_gene: TRBJ2-3; d_gene: TRBD1; abundance: NA; v_gene: TRBV10-1; CDR3nt: TGCGCCAGCAGTGCCGCAGGGGGCGCAGGACGGGGCACAGATACGCAGTATTTT; CDR3aa: CASSAAGGAGRGTDTQYF
j_gene: TRBJ2-6; d_gene: NA; abundance: NA; v_gene: TRBV18; CDR3nt: TGTGCCAGCTCACCGTCCGGAGGGGACAACGTCCTGACTTTC; CDR3aa: CASSPSGGDNVLTF
j_gene: TRBJ2-3; d_gene: TRBD1; abundance: NA; v_gene: TRBV7-7; CDR3nt: TGTGCCAGCAGCCGACAGGGGGACCGCACAGATACGCAGTATTTT; CDR3aa: CASSRQGDRTDTQYF
j_gene: TRBJ1-1; d_gene: NA; abundance: NA; v_gene: TRBV7-2; CDR3nt: TGTGCCAGCAGTTTTCCCTATCAGAACACTGAAGCTTTCTTT; CDR3aa: CASSFPYQNTEAFF
j_gene: TRBJ1-2; d_gene: NA; abundance: NA; v_gene: TRBV18; CDR3nt: TGTGCCAGCTCACCCGGACAGACACGCTATGGCTACACCTTC; CDR3aa: CASSPGQTRYGYTF
j_gene: TRBJ2-7; d_gene: TRBD2; abundance: NA; v_gene: TRBV5-6; CDR3nt: TGTGCCAGCAGCCCGCTGGGGACTAGTGGCCCCTCCTACGAGCAGTACTTC; CDR3aa: CASSPLGTSGPSYEQYF
j_gene: TRBJ2-3; d_gene: TRBD2; abundance: NA; v_gene: TRBV19; CDR3nt: TGTGCCAGTAGTATGAGGGCGGGAGGGCCGGGAGATACGCAGTATTTT; CDR3aa: CASSMRAGGPGDTQYF
j_gene: TRBJ1-3; d_gene: NA; abundance: many; v_gene: TRBV5-1; CDR3nt: TGCGCCAGCAGCACGGGTGGTGGAAACACCATATATTTT; CDR3aa: CASSTGGGNTIYF
j_gene: TRBJ1-1; d_gene: NA; abundance: once; v_gene: TRBV7-2; CDR3nt: TGTGCCAGCAGCTTAGGTTTGACGGGAAACACTGAAGCTTTCTTT; CDR3aa: CASSLGLTGNTEAFF
j_gene: TRBJ2-3; d_gene: NA; abundance: NA; v_gene: TRBV5-4; CDR3nt: TGTGCCAGCAGCTTGATGGGTAGCTCAGATACGCAGTATTTT; CDR3aa: CASSLMGSSDTQYF
j_gene: TRBJ1-5; d_gene: NA; abundance: NA; v_gene: TRBV10-3; CDR3nt: TGTGCCATCAGTGCGGAGGGCGGTCAGCCCCAGCATTTT; CDR3aa: CAISAEGGQPQHF
j_gene: TRBJ1-2; d_gene: TRBD1; abundance: NA; v_gene: TRBV5-6; CDR3nt: TGTGCCAGCAGCTCCCCCGGGACAGGGAACTATGGCTACACCTTC; CDR3aa: CASSSPGTGNYGYTF
j_gene: TRBJ2-7; d_gene: NA; abundance: NA; v_gene: TRBV2; CDR3nt: TGTTCCAGCACCCGCTCCTACGAGCAGTACTTC; CDR3aa: CSSTRSYEQYF
j_gene: TRBJ2-3; d_gene: TRBD2; abundance: once; v_gene: TRBV27; CDR3nt: TGTGCCAGCAGTTTGCTCTTCGTAGCGGGCACTAGCACAGATACGCAGTATTTT; CDR3aa: CASSLLFVAGTSTDTQYF
j_gene: TRBJ2-1; d_gene: TRBD2; abundance: NA; v_gene: TRBV27; CDR3nt: TGTGCCAGCAGTACTCTAGCGGGGCCCTTAAATGAGCAGTTCTTC; CDR3aa: CASSTLAGPLNEQFF
j_gene: TRBJ1-2; d_gene: NA; abundance: NA; v_gene: TRBV6-1; CDR3nt: TGTGCCACCCTGGGGGAGGGGTCTAACTATGGCTACACCTTC; CDR3aa: CATLGEGSNYGYTF
j_gene: TRBJ1-5; d_gene: NA; abundance: NA; v_gene: TRBV5-6; CDR3nt: TGTGCCAGCAGCTTGTATCAGTACAATCAGCCCCAGCATTTT; CDR3aa: CASSLYQYNQPQHF
j_gene: TRBJ2-1; d_gene: TRBD2; abundance: NA; v_gene: TRBV6-8; CDR3nt: TGTGCCAGCAGTTACCGGGTAGCGGGAACGATAAACAATGAGCAGTTCTTC; CDR3aa: CASSYRVAGTINNEQFF
j_gene: TRBJ1-5; d_gene: TRBD1; abundance: NA; v_gene: TRBV30; CDR3nt: TGTGCCTGGAGTCCATACAGGGGGTCGGGTCAGCCCCAGCATTTT; CDR3aa: CAWSPYRGSGQPQHF
j_gene: TRBJ1-5; d_gene: NA; abundance: many; v_gene: TRBV7-8; CDR3nt: TGTGCCAGCAGCTTAGGGCAGGGGATGGGTCAGCCCCAGCATTTT; CDR3aa: CASSLGQGMGQPQHF
j_gene: TRBJ2-5; d_gene: NA; abundance: NA; v_gene: TRBV19; CDR3nt: TGTGCCAGTAGGAACCGGGACCAAGGGGGGACCCAGTACTTC; CDR3aa: CASRNRDQGGTQYF
j_gene: TRBJ1-3; d_gene: NA; abundance: NA; v_gene: TRBV19; CDR3nt: TGTGCCAGTAGTATAGAAACCACAGGACGCTCTGGAAACACCATATATTTT; CDR3aa: CASSIETTGRSGNTIYF
j_gene: TRBJ1-3; d_gene: NA; abundance: NA; v_gene: TRBV7-6; CDR3nt: TGTGCCAGCAGCGCCGACTACTCTGGAAACACCATATATTTT; CDR3aa: CASSADYSGNTIYF
j_gene: TRBJ1-5; d_gene: TRBD1; abundance: few; v_gene: TRBV7-4; CDR3nt: TGTGCCAGCATCTCAGGGGGCGGCAATCAGCCCCAGCATTTT; CDR3aa: CASISGGGNQPQHF
j_gene: TRBJ2-5; d_gene: TRBD2; abundance: NA; v_gene: TRBV5-1; CDR3nt: TGCGCCAGCAGCCTTGGACTAGCGGGGAGCTTTACCACCCAAGAGACCCAGTACTTC; CDR3aa: CASSLGLAGSFTTQETQYF
j_gene: TRBJ1-1; d_gene: NA; abundance: few; v_gene: TRBV7-9; CDR3nt: TGTGCCAGCAGCTTTGTAGGAGGCACTGAAGCTTTCTTT; CDR3aa: CASSFVGGTEAFF
j_gene: TRBJ1-5; d_gene: NA; abundance: NA; v_gene: TRBV6-1; CDR3nt: TGTGCCAGCAGTAAACTTCACAGGGAGCCCCAGCATTTT; CDR3aa: CASSKLHREPQHF